The present entry profiles one T cell receptor (beta chain) with its context. RNA transcripts gave rise to amplified TCR beta CDR3 regions. The TCR CDR3 was amplified in a first-round RT-PCR using the HTBI primer set. TCRdb processed the multiplex PCR reads anew with MiXCR; each CDR3 protein has one entry. The sample records some 140,000 distinct CDR3 sequences, roughly 23% being singletons. The sample originates from a study of T cells in Graves' hyperthyroidism and ophthalmopathy. The CDR3 runs 15 residues. V shed 0 bases and J shed 2 bases, with 11 bases lying between them. Germline CDR1 reads GTSNPN; CDR2 reads SVGIG (reference sequence).

The sequencing input was blood. The chain joins TRBV30 to TRBJ2-1; possibly TRBD2 for D (5 bases). The sequence was obtained from a woman between 50 and 59 years old with Graves' hyperthyroidism that later progressed to Graves' ophthalmopathy. The DNA of the CDR3 is TGTGCCTGGAGTGTGGCGGGTCCTACCTACAATGAGCAGTTCTTC. It translates to CAWSVAGPTYNEQFF.